The rows below give T cell receptor beta chains drawn from one sample of a study of blood T cell repertoires in COVID-19. Clones were sequenced by immunoSEQ multiplex PCR, and TCRdb holds only the in-frame ones, with some missing. The sample lists about 53,000 clones, approximately 90% occurring once. Sequences were obtained from peripheral blood. The receptor set was obtained from a man of 80 years or more with acute or convalescent COVID-19. CDR3s include the opening cysteine and the closing phenylalanine or tryptophan. The D gene is left open where the match is weak. Only part of the rows carry a size: once, few, many, or a class if the clone is expanded.

cdr3_nt,cdr3_aa,clone_size,d_call,v_call,j_call
TGTGCCACCGGAGGGTCCTACAATGAGCAGTTCTTC,CATGGSYNEQFF,-,-,TRBV24-1,TRBJ2-1
TGTGCCTGGAGTCTACAGGGGCCGGGGCAGCCCCAGCATTTT,CAWSLQGPGQPQHF,-,TRBD1,TRBV30,TRBJ1-5
TGTGCCAGCAGTTCCTTAGCGGGGGGGCAATACGAGCAGTACTTC,CASSSLAGGQYEQYF,-,TRBD2,TRBV27,TRBJ2-7
TGTGCCAGCAGGGCGGGACAGGGGGAACATGGCTACACCTTC,CASRAGQGEHGYTF,-,TRBD1,TRBV6-5,TRBJ1-2
TGCGCCAGCAGTGAGAGGGGGGGGAGCAATCAGCCCCAGCATTTT,CASSERGGSNQPQHF,-,-,TRBV10-2,TRBJ1-5
TGTGCCAGCACTGGGGGGATGAACACTGAAGCTTTCTTT,CASTGGMNTEAFF,-,-,TRBV25-1,TRBJ1-1
TGTGCCAGCAGCCTAGTTGGACGGGAGCAAGAGACCCAGTACTTC,CASSLVGREQETQYF,-,-,TRBV11-1,TRBJ2-5
TGTGCCAGTAATCGTGCCTTAGACAGTCACTCGAACACCGGGGAGCTGTTTTTT,CASNRALDSHSNTGELFF,-,-,TRBV13,TRBJ2-2
TGCGCCAGCAGCTTGGGTCAGGGATTGAACACTGAAGCTTTCTTT,CASSLGQGLNTEAFF,-,-,TRBV5-1,TRBJ1-1
TGCGCCAGCAGCTTGGCCCCCAGCCAAGAGACCCAGTACTTC,CASSLAPSQETQYF,once,-,TRBV5-1,TRBJ2-5
TGCGCCAGCAGTAGCTCAGGGGAACGCAATCAGCCCCAGCATTTT,CASSSSGERNQPQHF,-,-,TRBV5-1,TRBJ1-5
TGTGCCAGCAATACAGGGGGAGTGAGCAATCAGCCCCAGCATTTT,CASNTGGVSNQPQHF,-,TRBD1,TRBV6-5,TRBJ1-5
TGTGCCAGCAGCTTAGCGGGGGCAAACAATGAGCAGTTCTTC,CASSLAGANNEQFF,-,-,TRBV7-3,TRBJ2-1
TGCGCCAGCAGCTTGGAAGGTAGCGGGGCCCTCGGCACAGATACGCAGTATTTT,CASSLEGSGALGTDTQYF,-,TRBD2,TRBV5-1,TRBJ2-3
TGTGCCAGCTCACGGGGACAGGGGCCCTCGGTTGGGGAAAAACTGTTTTTT,CASSRGQGPSVGEKLFF,-,TRBD1,TRBV18,TRBJ1-4
TGTGCCAGCAGCCGACAGCGAGCGGAGGGAAGAGAGACCCAGTACTTC,CASSRQRAEGRETQYF,-,-,TRBV7-6,TRBJ2-5
TGTGCCAGCAGCCAGGGGGCTAGTGAAAAACTGTTTTTT,CASSQGASEKLFF,-,TRBD1,TRBV7-9,TRBJ1-4
TGCGCCAGCAGCTTGAGTGGCAGTACCACCGGGGAGCTGTTTTTT,CASSLSGSTTGELFF,-,-,TRBV5-1,TRBJ2-2
TGTGCCAGCAGCTTAGATCAGTACGAGCAGTACTTC,CASSLDQYEQYF,-,-,TRBV11-3,TRBJ2-7
TGTGCCAGCAGCCAGCCCTCCGGACAGGGGGCCCTCCGCACAGATACGCAGTATTTT,CASSQPSGQGALRTDTQYF,-,TRBD1,TRBV5-5,TRBJ2-3
TGTGCCAGCTCACCCCCAACACAGGGCCACTCTGGAAACACCATATATTTT,CASSPPTQGHSGNTIYF,-,-,TRBV18,TRBJ1-3
TGTGCCAGCAGCTTGGGGGGCCGACAGCAAGAGACCCAGTACTTC,CASSLGGRQQETQYF,-,-,TRBV5-8,TRBJ2-5
TGTGCCTGGAGTTCGGAGAGGGATAGCTATGGCTACACCTTC,CAWSSERDSYGYTF,-,-,TRBV30,TRBJ1-2
TGTGCCAGCTCACCACCGACAGGGACGTATGGCTACACCTTC,CASSPPTGTYGYTF,-,TRBD1,TRBV18,TRBJ1-2
TGTGCCAGCAACCCCGACAGTCCCCCTGAAGCTTTCTTT,CASNPDSPPEAFF,-,-,TRBV28,TRBJ1-1
TGTGCCAGCAGCTTTGGACGGGGTGTTAATGAAAAACTGTTTTTT,CASSFGRGVNEKLFF,few,-,TRBV7-6,TRBJ1-4
TGCGCCAGCAGCCAAGGCTTTACAGGTCCCTACGAGCAGTACTTC,CASSQGFTGPYEQYF,-,-,TRBV4-1,TRBJ2-7
TGTGCCAGCAGGCCTCGGGGGTTCAAGTACGAGCAGTACTTC,CASRPRGFKYEQYF,-,-,TRBV27,TRBJ2-7
TGCGCCAGCAGCTTGCGGACAGGGTACCACGGGGAGCTGTTTTTT,CASSLRTGYHGELFF,once,TRBD1,TRBV5-1,TRBJ2-2
TGTGCCACCAGCGGTCGGACAGGGGCAAGGGAAAAACTGTTTTTT,CATSGRTGAREKLFF,-,TRBD1,TRBV15,TRBJ1-4
TGTGCCAGCAGCTTAGGCAGGACAGGACAAACCTACGAGCAGTACTTC,CASSLGRTGQTYEQYF,few,TRBD1,TRBV7-2,TRBJ2-7
TGTGCCAGCAGCCCTAGGACAGGGTTTGGCTACACCTTC,CASSPRTGFGYTF,-,TRBD1,TRBV7-2,TRBJ1-2
TGCGCCAGCAGCCAATCTACAGCTACAACTGAAGCTTTCTTT,CASSQSTATTEAFF,-,-,TRBV5-1,TRBJ1-1
TGTGCCAGCAGTTACGCTCGAGCCGAAGATACGCAGTATTTT,CASSYARAEDTQYF,-,-,TRBV6-5,TRBJ2-3
TGTGCCAGCACTAGATTGAGTCTTAATTCACCCCTCCACTTT,CASTRLSLNSPLHF,-,-,TRBV27,TRBJ1-6
TGTGCCAGCACTACAGGAGACAATTCACTTCTTGAAGCTTTCTTT,CASTTGDNSLLEAFF,-,-,TRBV6-5,TRBJ1-1
TGTGCCTGGAGGGAGGGGCTGGGCTACACCTTC,CAWREGLGYTF,-,-,TRBV30,TRBJ1-2
TGTGCCACCTCGGATGGGCAGGAACAGTACTTC,CATSDGQEQYF,-,-,TRBV24-1,TRBJ2-5
TGTGCCTGGAGTGCAGGGGGCCCTTATAGCAATCAGCCCCAGCATTTT,CAWSAGGPYSNQPQHF,few,TRBD1,TRBV30,TRBJ1-5
-,CASSPSGRGQPQHF,-,-,TRBV18,TRBJ1-5
TGTGCCATCAGCGCAGGGGGCCAGGGAGAGACCCAGTACTTC,CAISAGGQGETQYF,-,TRBD1,TRBV10-3,TRBJ2-5
TGTGCCAGCAGTTCGGAGGCCCTTCGAGGGAGGGTCGAAAAACTGTTTTTT,CASSSEALRGRVEKLFF,-,-,TRBV2,TRBJ1-4
TGTGCCAGCAGATCCAAAAGAGCCCCCACTGAAGCTTTCTTT,CASRSKRAPTEAFF,once,-,TRBV5-4,TRBJ1-1
TGTGCCAGCAGCGTAGTGGGGGGTAACGGGGAGCTGTTTTTT,CASSVVGGNGELFF,-,-,TRBV9,TRBJ2-2
TGTGCCAGCAGCCAGAGCTTGAACACTGAAGCTTTCTTT,CASSQSLNTEAFF,-,-,TRBV14,TRBJ1-1
TGTGCCAGCACCGTCATGGACAGGGGAGGAGCACCCCTCCACTTT,CASTVMDRGGAPLHF,few,TRBD1,TRBV7-2,TRBJ1-6
TGTGCCAGCAGCTTAGAGGGTCGGGGGGTCCGTGGAAACACCATATATTTT,CASSLEGRGVRGNTIYF,-,-,TRBV13,TRBJ1-3
TGCGCCAGCAGTACGACAACCCTTGTTTCGGAACTGTTTTTT,CASSTTTLVSELFF,-,-,TRBV10-2,TRBJ1-4
TGTGCCAGCAGCTTTGGAGGAGGGGAACTCAATCAGCCCCAGCATTTT,CASSFGGGELNQPQHF,-,-,TRBV7-8,TRBJ1-5
TGTGCCAGCAGTTACTCGGTCAAAAAGGGACAGGGAGACAATGAGCAGTTCTTC,CASSYSVKKGQGDNEQFF,-,TRBD1,TRBV6-2/TRBV6-3,TRBJ2-1
TGTGCCAGCAGCTTAGCGCTCGAGAGGGCTTTCTTT,CASSLALERAFF,-,-,TRBV7-2,TRBJ1-1
TGTGCCAGCTCACCACGCCAGGGAGGACAAAACACTGAAGCTTTCTTT,CASSPRQGGQNTEAFF,once,-,TRBV18,TRBJ1-1